Presented here are 7 T cell receptor beta chains from one specimen sequenced in a study of blood T cell repertoires in COVID-19. This table comes from immunoSEQ multiplex PCR, and its TCRdb copy is limited to in-frame clones, with some not included. Among about 240,000 clones, 81% were seen once, and the ten largest hold 7.5%. Sequencing was performed on peripheral blood. The source of these receptors is a woman older than 75 with COVID-19, enrolled during active disease.

This chain joins TRBV11-2 and TRBJ2-2, with 10 bases identical to TRBD2. Germline lookup yields CDR1 SGHAT and CDR2 FQNNGV. The CDR3 covers 15 residues. The V gene end was trimmed by 7 bases and the J gene end by 1 base; junction bases not matched to a gene: 3. The chain's CDR3 is CASNKREGNTGELFF. CDR3 sequence (DNA): TGTGCCAGCAACAAGCGGGAGGGGAACACCGGGGAGCTGTTTTTT. The entire variable domain, with the rest obtained from reference TRBV11-2 and TRBJ2-2, is as follows: EAGVAQSPRYKIIEKRQSVAFWCNPISGHATLYWYQQILGQGPKLLIQFQNNGVVDDSQLPKDRFSAERLKGVDSTLKIQPAKLEDSAVYLCASNKREGNTGELFFGEGSRLTVL.

The V gene is TRBV6-6, the J gene TRBJ2-7, with D possibly TRBD1 on 7 matching bases. Between the trimmed V and J ends, which lost 4 bases and 6 bases, there was a span of 19 bases. CDR3 length equals 15 residues. Germline V gene data show CDR1 as MNHNY and CDR2 as SVGAGI (reference sequence). The CDR3 nucleotides are TGTGCCAGCAGTTTAATTAACAGGGGAGGCGGCGAGCAGTACTTC. Protein: CASSLINRGGGEQYF.

This chain links TRBV6-6 with TRBJ1-2, with a tentative D call TRBD1 (5 bases). V lost 8 bases and J 5 bases, leaving 15 bases between the germline ends. The length of the CDR3 is 13 residues. Germline V gene sequence: CDR1 MNHNY, CDR2 SVGAGI (reference sequence). In DNA, the CDR3 is TGTGCCAGCTCCGGCCCGACAGTGTATGGCTACACCTTC. This encodes CASSGPTVYGYTF.

V and J are TRBV9 and TRBJ1-1, with TRBD1 matching over 9 bases. The junction had 7 bases not matched to a gene; V was cut back by 4 bases and J by 0 bases. The CDR3 loop spans 16 amino acids. Germline V gene sequence: CDR1 SGDLS, CDR2 YYNGEE. As DNA, the CDR3 is TGTGCCAGCAGCCCCCAGACAGGGGGTATGAACACTGAAGCTTTCTTT. Encoded protein: CASSPQTGGMNTEAFF.

V usage is TRBV5-1 and J usage is TRBJ1-5; a weak D match, TRBD1 (5 bases). Trimming pared 4 bases from V and 2 bases from J, leaving 7 bases between. The CDR3 runs to 13 residues. Germline lookup yields CDR1 SGHRS and CDR2 YFSETQ. CDR3 loop: CASSAGGNQPQHF. The CDR3 DNA is TGCGCCAGCAGCGCGGGGGGCAATCAGCCCCAGCATTTT.

This clone occurred a few times. The chain joins TRBV27 to TRBJ2-2; maybe TRBD1 (6 bases). V lost 5 bases and J lost 6, with 16 bases in between. This CDR3 spans 15 amino acids. Germline CDR1 MNHEY, CDR2 SMNVEV (reference sequence). The CDR3 loop reads CASSPQGQVAGELFF. CDR3 DNA: TGTGCCAGCAGTCCCCAGGGGCAAGTGGCCGGGGAGCTGTTTTTT.

This rearrangement joins TRBV19 to TRBJ2-1; 7 nucleotides line up with TRBD2. Germline CDR1 and CDR2: LNHDA and SQIVND (reference sequence). V shed 4 bases, J shed 8 bases, and the junction held 5 bases outside the gene matches. The CDR3 covers 13 residues. CDR3 in DNA: TGTGCCAGTAGTAAGACTAGCTCCGATGAGCAGTTCTTC. Protein sequence: CASSKTSSDEQFF.